The 23 T cell receptor beta chains below were found in one sample sequenced in a study of T cells in Graves' hyperthyroidism and ophthalmopathy (dated by TCRdb to between 2018 and 2021). The protocol used for the library was multiplex PCR. Sequencing was performed on an Illumina HiSeq 2000. The TCR beta CDR3 regions were amplified from the RNA transcripts. A first-round RT-PCR of the TCR CDR3 used the HTBI primer set with the Qiagen OneStep RT-PCR kit. Using fastp trimming at Q25 and MiXCR clonotype assembly, TCRdb reanalyzed the public sequencing data and kept in-frame beta chains. Rows merge per CDR3 protein into single entries with the most common DNA and genes. In all, the sample holds hundreds of thousands of distinct CDR3 sequences, and approximately 14% of those were seen once. Clones ranked in the top ten supply roughly 13% of the sample. The sample comprised blood. The receptor source for this set is a woman between 18 and 30 years old with Graves' hyperthyroidism.

The chain joins TRBV9 to TRBJ2-3; possible D gene TRBD2, 5 bases. Trimming cost V 1 base and J 5 bases, with 14 bases left between them. From germline, CDR1 is SGDLS and CDR2 YYNGEE. This CDR3 is built from 15 residues. The CDR3 loop reads CASSVQDSYGDTQYF. DNA of the CDR3: TGTGCCAGCAGCGTACAGGACTCGTACGGAGATACGCAGTATTTT.

V is TRBV28 and J is TRBJ1-4, with no clear D. Per the germline V gene, CDR1 is MDHEN and CDR2 is SYDVKM. CDR3 size: 13 residues. V gave up 7 bases and J gave up 3 bases, with 9 bases separating them. Here the CDR3 reads CASKSGANEKLFF. The CDR3 DNA sequence: TGTGCCAGCAAGTCTGGAGCTAATGAAAAACTGTTTTTT.

This sequence joins TRBV11-2 and TRBJ2-3; 14 bases match TRBD2. This CDR3 is 17 amino acids long. CDR1 is SGHAT and CDR2 is FQNNGV in the germline V gene. V trimming: 4 bases; J trimming: 2 bases; junction bases outside the gene matches: 5. CDR3 nucleotides: TGTGCCAGCAGCTCCGGACTAGCGGGGGGTGTCACAGATACGCAGTATTTT. Protein: CASSSGLAGGVTDTQYF.

In its sample, this clonotype was seen many times. This chain links TRBV7-9 with TRBJ2-1; 14 positions match TRBD2. With V trimmed by 3 bases and J by 0 bases, 10 bases remained unmatched. Germline CDR1 SEHNR, CDR2 FQNEAQ (reference sequence). This CDR3 spans 20 amino acids. CDR3 sequence reads: CASSLGGTSGRGSSYNEQFF. As DNA, the CDR3 is TGTGCCAGCAGCTTGGGAGGGACTAGCGGGAGAGGAAGCTCCTACAATGAGCAGTTCTTC.

This clonotype was detected ten times or more. This rearrangement joins TRBV27 to TRBJ2-7, with TRBD2 identical over 10 bases. The V and J ends lost 4 bases and 5 bases, in that order; junction bases with no gene match: 11. The germline V gene has CDR1 MNHEY and CDR2 SMNVEV (reference sequence). CDR3 length: 16 residues. This CDR3 reads CASSSRILAGKDEQYF. CDR3 DNA: TGTGCCAGCAGTTCCCGGATACTAGCGGGAAAGGACGAGCAGTACTTC.

This clonotype has ten or more counts. This sequence joins TRBV10-3 and TRBJ1-1; D call uncertain. The germline V and J ends were trimmed by 5 bases and 1 base, with 8 bases remaining between them. The CDR3 sequence is 13 residues long. CDR1 and CDR2 (germline): ENHRY, SYGVKD. CDR3 nucleotides: TGTGCCATCAGTTCAGGTCGGAACACTGAAGCTTTCTTT. Translating gives CAISSGRNTEAFF.

This clonotype was seen only a few times. The chain couples TRBV28 to TRBJ1-6, with D hard to call. The germline V gene has CDR1 MDHEN and CDR2 SYDVKM. V gave up 2 bases and J gave up 2 bases, with 10 bases separating them. This CDR3 has 16 amino acids. Written as DNA, the CDR3 is TGTGCCAGCAGTTTACCGACAAACCCCTATAATTCACCCCTCCACTTT. It codes for CASSLPTNPYNSPLHF.

This clonotype was seen ten or more times. This rearrangement joins TRBV2 to TRBJ1-1; possibly TRBD1 for D (5 bases). Germline assignment: CDR1 SNHLY and CDR2 FYNNEI. The CDR3 sequence is 13 residues long. V lost 6 bases, J lost 4 bases, and 12 bases lay in between. The CDR3 here is CASRPGVSTEAFF. In DNA, the CDR3 is TGTGCCAGCAGGCCGGGGGTGAGCACTGAAGCTTTCTTT.

This clonotype has a count of ten or more. This rearrangement joins TRBV9 to TRBJ2-7; 7 bases line up with TRBD2. V lost 3 bases to trimming and J lost 2 bases; unmatched junction nucleotides: 11. The CDR3 runs to 16 residues. Germline CDR1 reads SGDLS; CDR2 reads YYNGEE. The CDR3 coding sequence is TGTGCCAGCAGCGCCCGGGGAGGGGAAGGCACCTACGAGCAGTACTTC. It encodes CASSARGGEGTYEQYF.

This clonotype was counted at least ten times. The chain has TRBV20-1 and TRBJ1-1, with no clear D. The CDR3 has 14 amino acids. Germline V gene lookup returns CDR1 DFQATT and CDR2 SNEGSKA (reference sequence). V gave up 0 bases and J gave up 4 bases, with 12 bases separating them. The CDR3 here is CSARDQLRGTEAFF. For the CDR3, the DNA is TGCAGTGCTAGAGATCAGCTACGAGGCACTGAAGCTTTCTTT.

V is TRBV29-1 and J is TRBJ2-3; 10 bases line up with TRBD1. CDR3 length: 13 residues. The trim removed 6 bases at V and 7 bases at J, leaving 7 bases unmatched. The V gene's germline CDR1 is SQVTM and CDR2 ANQGSEA. The CDR3 is CSVERTGGNTQYF. The CDR3 region has the DNA TGCAGCGTCGAACGGACAGGGGGGAATACGCAGTATTTT.

The chain recombines TRBV6-1 with TRBJ1-2, with D unclear. Germline CDR1 MNHNS, CDR2 SASEGT. This CDR3 comprises 14 residues. The ends were cut back, 3 bases at V and 0 bases at J, with 8 bases in the middle. CDR3 nucleotides: TGTGCCAGCAGTGAGGGAGGAACTAACTATGGCTACACCTTC. Protein product: CASSEGGTNYGYTF.

This clonotype was observed a handful of times. The chain carries TRBV6-5 and TRBJ2-5; D might be TRBD1 (5 bases). This CDR3 comprises 14 residues. Between the trimmed V and J ends, which lost 2 bases and 3 bases, there was a span of 10 bases. Germline V gene sequence: CDR1 MNHEY, CDR2 SVGAGI. CDR3 sequence: CASSYGQDKETQYF. CDR3 nucleotide sequence: TGTGCCAGCAGTTACGGGCAGGACAAAGAGACCCAGTACTTC.

This clonotype has just one count. The gene calls are TRBV3-1 and TRBJ2-7, with D possibly called TRBD1 or TRBD2 (5 bases each). V gave up 5 bases and J gave up 7 bases, with 24 bases separating them. CDR3 length: 16 amino acids. Germline V gives CDR1 LGHDT, CDR2 YNNKEL (reference sequence). CDR3: CASSLLAGTYLVEQYF. DNA for the CDR3: TGTGCCAGCAGCTTATTGGCCGGGACCTACCTGGTGGAGCAGTACTTC.

This clonotype was detected ten times or more. As DNA, the CDR3 is TGTGCCAGCAGTTCCTATCCGAAGACAGGGGCAGTAGACGAGCAGTACTTC. As protein: CASSSYPKTGAVDEQYF. The chain joins TRBV27 to TRBJ2-7, with 8 nucleotides matching TRBD1. The CDR3 length is 17 residues. Germline trimming cut 4 bases from V and 5 bases from J; bases unmatched to any gene: 16. The germline CDR1 and CDR2 sequences are MNHEY and SMNVEV (reference sequence).

This clonotype was seen ten or more times. The rearrangement uses TRBV5-1 and TRBJ2-3; unclear D gene. CDR1 is SGHRS, CDR2 YFSETQ, per germline. The CDR3 loop spans 14 amino acids. V was shortened by 0 bases and J by 4 bases, with 9 bases between the two germline ends. This CDR3 is CASSLGGSPDTQYF. CDR3 DNA sequence: TGCGCCAGCAGCTTGGGAGGCAGTCCAGATACGCAGTATTTT.

As concerns this clonotype: This CDR3 fails to terminate in the conserved phenylalanine or tryptophan, so it likely reflects a read error. The rearrangement links TRBV11-2 to TRBJ1-1, with unresolved D. This CDR3 spans 13 amino acids. CDR1 is SGHAT, CDR2 FQNNGV, per germline. Trimming took off 4 bases at V and 1 base at J, with 7 bases between the two ends. CDR3 DNA: TGTGCCAGCAGCTCGCCGGGGAACACTGAAGCTTTCTCT. Translating it yields CASSSPGNTEAFS.

This clonotype appeared a few times. The chain has TRBV19 and TRBJ1-2, with TRBD1 matching 9 bases. With V trimmed by 6 bases and J by 3 bases, 14 bases remained unmatched. Germline loops: CDR1 LNHDA, CDR2 SQIVND (reference sequence). CDR3 size: 17 residues. CDR3 DNA sequence: TGTGCCAGTAGCCAACCGGGACAGGGAAGTTCGGACTATGGCTACACCTTC. It yields the protein CASSQPGQGSSDYGYTF.

This clonotype showed up just a few times. The chain is built from TRBV20-1 and TRBJ2-1; TRBD2 matches at 9 bases. V lost 6 bases and J lost 4; bases outside the gene matches: 4. Germline lookup yields CDR1 DFQATT and CDR2 SNEGSKA (reference sequence). The CDR3 consists of 13 residues. DNA of the CDR3: TGCAGTGCCGTAGCGGGAGAGTACAATGAGCAGTTCTTC. As protein: CSAVAGEYNEQFF.

This clonotype was seen ten or more times. V gene TRBV7-3 combines with J gene TRBJ2-1; 7 bases match TRBD2. This CDR3 is 14 amino acids long. Unmatched junction bases numbered 6, after V lost 5 bases and J lost 5 bases. From germline, CDR1 is SGHTA and CDR2 FQGTGA. The CDR3 coding sequence is TGTGCCAGCAGCCCCAGCGGACTAGACAATGAGCAGTTCTTC. It is translated as CASSPSGLDNEQFF.

This clonotype showed up many times. The chain uses TRBV2 and TRBJ1-1; the D gene is possibly TRBD1 (6 bases). Germline lookup yields CDR1 SNHLY and CDR2 FYNNEI. V lost 1 base to trimming and J lost 1 base, with 7 bases between them. CDR3 length: 14 amino acids. CDR3 nucleotides: TGTGCCAGCAGTGAAGGGACAGCGAACACTGAAGCTTTCTTT. This codes for CASSEGTANTEAFF.

This clonotype was seen ten or more times. J is TRBJ2-1 and V is TRBV7-2; the match to TRBD2 covers 9 bases. The CDR3 loop spans 15 amino acids. Looked up from germline, CDR1 is SGHTA and CDR2 is FQGNSA. V was pared by 2 bases and J by 10 bases, with 9 bases of the junction left unmatched. This CDR3 is CASSLYAGAGGEQFF. CDR3 nucleotides: TGTGCCAGCAGCTTATACGCGGGGGCGGGGGGGGAGCAGTTCTTC.

This clonotype was picked up many times. The chain has TRBV6-1 and TRBJ2-3, with TRBD1 matching 8 bases. The CDR3 is 15 amino acids. With 5 bases clipped from V and 5 bases from J, the junction kept 9 bases outside the gene matches. The V gene's germline CDR1 is MNHNS and CDR2 SASEGT. This CDR3 reads CASSQTGAAQDTQYF. CDR3 nucleotide sequence: TGTGCCAGCAGTCAGACAGGGGCAGCCCAAGATACGCAGTATTTT.